A single sample is the source of the 24 T cell receptor beta chains below, sequenced in a study of high-grade serous ovarian cancer treatment subgroups. Tumor samples were taken before definitive surgery or chemotherapy. Assay used: immunoSEQ multiplex PCR; TCRdb lists only in-frame clones, some missing. The sample has fewer than 20,000 clones, around 75% seen once; the top ten hold around 6.4%. Material for sequencing was tumor tissue. The receptors come from a human donor with high-grade serous ovarian cancer.

The rearrangement uses TRBV27 and TRBJ2-1, with 9 bases aligning to TRBD1. V dropped 2 bases and J dropped 2; count of bases not matched to a gene: 1. The CDR3 is made up of 15 amino acids. The germline gives CDR1 MNHEY, CDR2 SMNVEV (reference sequence). The CDR3 protein is CASSLDRGAYNEQFF. CDR3 bases: TGTGCCAGCAGTTTAGACAGGGGGGCCTACAATGAGCAGTTCTTC.

About this clone: This same CDR3 is encoded by further DNA sequences in the sample. The chain couples TRBV27 to TRBJ2-1; D is perhaps TRBD1 or TRBD2 (5 bases each). Germline CDR1 is MNHEY and CDR2 is SMNVEV (reference sequence). The CDR3 covers 12 residues. Deletions cut 2 bases from V and 6 bases from J, with 5 bases between. The chain's CDR3 is CASSLGGNEQFF. CDR3 coding DNA: TGTGCCAGCAGTTTAGGGGGCAATGAGCAGTTCTTC.

V and J are TRBV9 and TRBJ1-2; 7 bases line up with TRBD1. The CDR3 sequence is 17 residues long. The germline gives CDR1 SGDLS, CDR2 YYNGEE. With 4 bases clipped from V and 7 bases from J, the junction kept 19 bases outside the gene matches. This CDR3 is CASSPRARDGRGFGYTF. The CDR3, as DNA: TGTGCCAGCAGCCCCCGTGCCCGGGATGGCAGGGGGTTTGGCTACACCTTC.

CDR3 DNA sequence: TGTGCCAGCAGCGAACCGACAGGGATCCCCTACAATGAGCAGTTCTTC. This gives the protein CASSEPTGIPYNEQFF. The V call is TRBV5-6, the J call TRBJ2-1; 7 nucleotides line up with TRBD1. This CDR3 contains 16 residues. Germline-derived CDR1 and CDR2 are SGHDT and YYEEEE. V lost 4 bases, J lost 2 bases, and 9 bases stayed unmatched.

This chain links TRBV4-3 with TRBJ1-3; D possibly corresponds to TRBD1 (6 bases). Deletions cut 4 bases from V and 3 bases from J, with 16 bases between. Germline CDR1 and CDR2: LGHNA and YSLEER. There are 16 residues in the CDR3. As DNA, the CDR3 is TGCGCCAGCAGCCTAAACCAGGACAGTCTTGGAAACACCATATATTTT. Translation gives CASSLNQDSLGNTIYF.

V usage is TRBV5-4 and J usage is TRBJ2-5; no clear D gene. The germline V and J ends were trimmed by 2 bases and 5 bases, with 10 bases remaining between them. Germline CDR1 reads SGHNT; CDR2 reads YYREEE (reference sequence). The CDR3 consists of 13 residues. Here the CDR3 reads CASSFWTQETQYF. The CDR3 bases are TGTGCCAGCAGCTTCTGGACCCAGGAGACCCAGTACTTC.

This rearrangement joins TRBV25-1 to TRBJ2-6, with D possibly being TRBD1 (5 bases). Trimming cost V 4 bases and J 5 bases, with 21 bases left between them. CDR1 is MGHDK, CDR2 SYGVNS, per germline. This CDR3 contains 18 residues. CDR3 in amino acids: CASSGTATGQSRANVLTF. The DNA of the CDR3 is TGTGCCAGCAGTGGTACCGCAACTGGACAAAGTCGGGCCAACGTCCTGACTTTC. The entire variable domain, with the rest obtained from reference TRBV25-1 and TRBJ2-6, is as follows: EADIYQTPRYLVIGTGKKITLECSQTMGHDKMYWYQQDPGMELHLIHYSYGVNSTEKGDLSSESTVSRIRTEHFPLTLESARPSHTSQYLCASSGTATGQSRANVLTFGAGSRLTVL.

The chain recombines TRBV30 with TRBJ2-7; 10 bases fit TRBD2. CDR3 size: 14 residues. With 4 bases clipped from V and 9 bases from J, the junction kept 12 bases outside the gene matches. Per the germline V gene, CDR1 is GTSNPN and CDR2 is SVGIG (reference sequence). The CDR3 loop reads CAWTPGLAGVGQYF. DNA for the CDR3: TGTGCCTGGACTCCTGGGCTAGCGGGAGTCGGGCAGTACTTC.

J is TRBJ2-5 and V is TRBV7-8; 10 bases align to TRBD1. Per the germline V gene, CDR1 is SGHVS and CDR2 is FQNEAQ. Germline trimming cut 5 bases from V and 4 bases from J; bases unmatched to any gene: 10. This CDR3 spans 16 amino acids. The CDR3: CASSPHRDRGGETQYF. Here the CDR3 DNA reads TGTGCCAGCAGCCCACACCGGGACAGGGGAGGAGAGACCCAGTACTTC.

V is TRBV5-1 and J is TRBJ2-1; D uncertain. V dropped 0 bases and J dropped 8 bases, with 15 bases sitting between them. The length of the CDR3 is 15 residues. CDR1 and CDR2 from the germline V gene are SGHRS and YFSETQ. Here the CDR3 DNA reads TGCGCCAGCAGCTTGGCGCAGTTGGAGTTTTATGAGCAGTTCTTC. Its protein is CASSLAQLEFYEQFF.

This clone was found a few times. The rearrangement links TRBV5-4 to TRBJ1-5, with 7 bases identical to TRBD1. Germline trimming cut 3 bases from V and 4 bases from J; bases unmatched to any gene: 10. CDR1 is SGHNT, CDR2 YYREEE, per germline (reference sequence). The CDR3 is 16 residues long. DNA of the CDR3: TGTGCCAGCAGCTCAATGCCGGGACAGTCAAATCAGCCCCAGCATTTT. This translates into CASSSMPGQSNQPQHF.

The CDR3 region is CAWSPQLGQYF. The CDR3 DNA reads as TGTGCCTGGAGTCCCCAGTTGGGCCAGTACTTC. J is TRBJ2-5 and V is TRBV30, with D unresolved. Between the trimmed V and J ends, which lost 2 bases and 10 bases, there was a span of 11 bases. The CDR3 runs to 11 residues. Per the germline V gene, CDR1 is GTSNPN and CDR2 is SVGIG (reference sequence).

This chain links TRBV29-1 with TRBJ1-1; TRBD1 might be the D (5 bases). Trimming removed 8 bases from V and 4 bases from J, with 11 bases in between. Germline V gene lookup returns CDR1 SQVTM and CDR2 ANQGSEA. The length of the CDR3 is 11 residues. The CDR3 protein is CSHMGGTEAFF. CDR3 DNA sequence: TGCAGCCATATGGGGGGCACTGAAGCTTTCTTT.

The chain's CDR3 is CASSHGTGVTNEKLFF. The CDR3 region has the DNA TGCGCCAGCAGCCATGGGACAGGCGTCACTAATGAAAAACTGTTTTTT. This chain joins TRBV4-3 and TRBJ1-4; 8 nucleotides line up with TRBD1. Germline CDR1 and CDR2: LGHNA and YSLEER. V shed 3 bases and J 2 bases; nucleotides not matched to a gene: 5. This CDR3 has 16 residues.

This rearrangement joins TRBV6-5 to TRBJ2-5; the D is unclear. Germline V gene data show CDR1 as MNHEY and CDR2 as SVGAGI. The CDR3 contains 15 residues. Trimming shortened V by 6 bases and J by 0 bases, and 14 bases separated the two germline ends. CDR3 in amino acids: CASSLHGRHQETQYF. In nucleotides, the CDR3 is TGTGCCAGCAGCCTACACGGGCGGCACCAAGAGACCCAGTACTTC.

This clone came up a few times. The V call is TRBV5-1, the J call TRBJ2-5, with 13 bases identical to TRBD2. Unmatched junction bases numbered 10, after V lost 4 bases and J lost 7 bases. The CDR3 runs 16 residues. Germline V CDR1 and CDR2: SGHRS, YFSETQ. CDR3 in DNA: TGCGCCAGCAGCGGGACTAGCGGGACCCGGAGTGGGACCCAGTACTTC. As protein: CASSGTSGTRSGTQYF.

This chain joins TRBV30 and TRBJ1-5; D is possibly TRBD1 (6 bases). The germline V gene has CDR1 GTSNPN and CDR2 SVGIG (reference sequence). V lost 5 bases, J lost 0 bases, and 11 bases lay in between. This CDR3 has 14 amino acids. CDR3 residues: CAWQDSDSNQPQHF. DNA for the CDR3: TGTGCCTGGCAGGACAGTGATAGCAATCAGCCCCAGCATTTT.

V gene TRBV7-6 combines with J gene TRBJ1-3; 7 bases map to TRBD1. V shed 5 bases, J shed 2 bases, and the junction held 9 bases outside the gene matches. Germline CDR1 SGHVS, CDR2 FNYEAQ. This CDR3 comprises 16 residues. The CDR3 nucleotides read TGTGCCAGCAGCCTCAATGACAGGGCGACTGGAAACACCATATATTTT. Translation: CASSLNDRATGNTIYF.

The rearrangement links TRBV6-5 to TRBJ2-1, with 7 bases matching TRBD1. Germline V lookup: CDR1 MNHEY, CDR2 SVGAGI. CDR3 length equals 15 residues. The V gene end was trimmed by 0 bases and the J gene end by 7 bases; junction bases not matched to a gene: 6. DNA for the CDR3: TGTGCCAGCAGTTACTCGAGGGCAGGGGGAAATGAGCAGTTCTTC. It encodes CASSYSRAGGNEQFF.

The genes are TRBV10-3 and TRBJ1-2, with a possible D match to TRBD1 (5 bases). The CDR3 loop spans 13 amino acids. Trimming pared 0 bases from V and 5 bases from J, leaving 7 bases between. Germline V gives CDR1 ENHRY, CDR2 SYGVKD. As DNA, the CDR3 is TGTGCCATCAGTGAGTCGAGGGGATATGGCTACACCTTC. This sequence encodes CAISESRGYGYTF.

As for this clone: This likely traces to a read error, being one base from a far larger clone. This rearrangement joins TRBV7-2 to TRBJ2-5, with 7 bases identical to TRBD1. Germline CDR1 reads SGHTA; CDR2 reads FQGNSA. This CDR3 is 13 amino acids long. J lost 3 bases, V lost 3 bases, and 1 base had no gene match. The chain's CDR3 is CASSFQGEETQYF. The CDR3 DNA sequence: TGTGCCAGCAGCTTCCAGGGGGAAGAGACCCAGTACTTC. Full variable domain (missing parts from reference TRBV7-2 and TRBJ2-5): GAGVSQSPSNKVTEKGKDVELRCDPISGHTALYWYRQSLGQGLEFLIYFQGNSAPDKSGLPSDRFSAERTGGSVSTLTIQRTQQEDSAVYLCASSFQGEETQYFGPGTRLLVL.

This chain joins TRBV2 and TRBJ1-2; 7 positions match TRBD1. The CDR3 sequence is 17 residues long. The V and J ends lost 6 bases and 2 bases, in that order; junction bases with no gene match: 15. The V gene's germline CDR1 is SNHLY and CDR2 FYNNEI. This CDR3 is CASRGPTILQGNYGYTF. In nucleotides, the CDR3 is TGTGCCAGCAGGGGACCTACGATTTTACAGGGGAACTATGGCTACACCTTC.

The J gene is TRBJ2-7, the V gene TRBV5-1, with no clear D. The germline V gene encodes CDR1 SGHRS and CDR2 YFSETQ. The CDR3 loop spans 13 amino acids. V shed 4 bases and J shed 0 bases, with 8 bases lying between them. CDR3 in DNA: TGCGCCAGCAGCGCACCGTTCTCCTACGAGCAGTACTTC. Amino acids: CASSAPFSYEQYF.

The V call is TRBV7-8, the J call TRBJ1-5; D ambiguous. The length of the CDR3 is 15 residues. Germline V gene data show CDR1 as SGHVS and CDR2 as FQNEAQ. The V gene lost 0 bases and the J gene lost 4 bases, with 10 bases spanning the gap. Written as DNA, the CDR3 is TGTGCCAGCAGCTTAGCAACGGGTCTAAATCAGCCCCAGCATTTT. Amino acids: CASSLATGLNQPQHF. Combining the CDR3 with reference TRBV7-8 and TRBJ1-5 gives the whole variable domain GAGVSQSPRYKVAKRGQDVALRCDPISGHVSLFWYQQALGQGPEFLTYFQNEAQLDKSGLPSDRFFAERPEGSVSTLKIQRTQQEDSAVYLCASSLATGLNQPQHFGDGTRLSIL.